Below, one T cell receptor beta chain is given with its context. Its matching antigen is unknown. 13 Jbeta primers and 60 Vbeta primers were used for the PCR. Method: immunoSEQ multiplex PCR; TCRdb's copy keeps in-frame clones and lacks some. Among some 76,000 clones, more than 55% were seen once, and the ten largest hold 4.9%. These data belong to a study of cytomegalovirus exposure and HLA in healthy donors. Whole-study context: Across under 450 genotyped donors, just over 80% landed in the Caucasian-associated ancestry cluster.

V dropped 6 bases and J dropped 6; count of bases not matched to a gene: 9. The V gene's germline CDR1 is MDHEN and CDR2 SYDVKM. The CDR3 totals 15 residues. The donors (healthy individuals) were bone marrow donors. Whole-study results and caveats: A later analysis linked a missense variant in DCLRE1C to the trimming of TCR beta V and J genes. Across donors, presence/absence analyses took sequencing depth to be roughly uniform.

The source is a man in his sixties in good health and CMV-seropositive. The chain carries TRBV28 and TRBJ1-4; TRBD1 matches at 8 bases. Sequenced material: PBMCs. CDR3 region: CASSGQGQLDEKLFF. CDR3 DNA sequence: TGTGCCAGCAGCGGACAGGGACAGTTGGATGAAAAACTGTTTTTT.